Listed below are T cell receptor beta chains from one sample, sequenced in a study of CD8+CD57+ T cells in acquired aplastic anemia. TCRdb recomputed calls from the reads with MiXCR, one row per CDR3 protein. This table has 80,000 or so distinct CDR3 sequences, around 70% appearing once. Input material: sorted CD4+, CD8+, or CD8+CD57+ T cells (not recorded which) from PBMCs. The receptors shown here come from a human donor with aplastic anemia. Both conserved end residues are part of each CDR3. D genes are given only for firm matches. Part of the rows lack a size; the others show once, few, many or a class for expanded clones.

cdr3_nt cdr3_aa v_call clone_size d_call j_call
TGTGCCACCAGTGACGGACAGCCGGAGCAGTTCTTC CATSDGQPEQFF TRBV24-1 . . TRBJ2-1
TGTGCCAGCAGCGTAGTTAGGGCGAGCACTGAAGCTTTCTTT CASSVVRASTEAFF TRBV9 . . TRBJ1-1
TGCAGCGTCACTAGCGTATCCTACGAGCAGTACTTC CSVTSVSYEQYF TRBV29-1 . TRBD2 TRBJ2-7
TGTGCCAGTAGGACAGGAGGCAATCAGCCCCAGCATTTT CASRTGGNQPQHF TRBV19 . . TRBJ1-5
TGCGCCAGCAGTGTAGGGATAGCCTACGAGCAGTACTTC CASSVGIAYEQYF TRBV5-1 few . TRBJ2-7
TGTGCCACCAGCAGGCAGACAGGGGTAACAGATACGCAGTATTTT CATSRQTGVTDTQYF TRBV15 . TRBD1 TRBJ2-3
TGTGCCACCAGTGATTTTACACAGGGGAGCGGCTACACCTTC CATSDFTQGSGYTF TRBV24-1 once TRBD1 TRBJ1-2
TGCGCCAGCAGTGGGACAGGCGGCCACACTGAAGCTTTCTTT CASSGTGGHTEAFF TRBV10-2 once TRBD1 TRBJ1-1
TGCAGCGTTGAAGAATCCGAGGGGGAGGTGTTTTTT CSVEESEGEVFF TRBV29-1 . . TRBJ1-4
TGCAGTGCTAGAGCACAAAGCGGTGCTAGCACAGATACGCAGTATTTT CSARAQSGASTDTQYF TRBV20-1 few . TRBJ2-3
TGTGCCAGCAGCGTAGGACTAACCGAGGAACAAGAGACCCAGTACTTC CASSVGLTEEQETQYF TRBV9 once . TRBJ2-5
TGTGCCAGCAGTGAAGCGTGGGACAAGACCTACGAGCAGTACTTC CASSEAWDKTYEQYF TRBV2 . . TRBJ2-7
TGTGCCAGCAGCGACAGGGATAGCAATCAGCCCCAGCATTTT CASSDRDSNQPQHF TRBV7-9 many TRBD1 TRBJ1-5
TGCGCCAGCAGTGGTGGGACTAGCTCCTACGAGCAGTACTTC CASSGGTSSYEQYF TRBV10-2 . TRBD2 TRBJ2-7
TGCAGTGCCAGTAATTGGGGACAGGCAGCGTCCGAGCAGTACTTC CSASNWGQAASEQYF TRBV20-1 . TRBD1 TRBJ2-7
TGTGCCAGTAGTAAATATAACGAGCAGTACTTC CASSKYNEQYF TRBV19 . . TRBJ2-7
TGTGCCAGCAGTCGGGGAGGGAGTAGCTACGAGCAGTACTTC CASSRGGSSYEQYF TRBV4-2 . TRBD2 TRBJ2-7
TGTGCCAGCAGTTTAGTGCAGGGAAACTATGGCTACACCTTC CASSLVQGNYGYTF TRBV28 . . TRBJ1-2
TGTGCCAGCAGCCGATTAGCGGGAGCATCCAATGAGCAGTTCTTC CASSRLAGASNEQFF TRBV14 many TRBD2 TRBJ2-1
TGCAGCGTCGTATACACTGAAGCTTTCTTT CSVVYTEAFF TRBV29-1 once . TRBJ1-1
TGTGCCACCAGTGACTCGGACAGGATGGAGCTGTTTTTT CATSDSDRMELFF TRBV24-1 many TRBD1 TRBJ2-2
TGCAGCGCTGCTCCCGGGACTGCTAACTATGGCTACACCTTC CSAAPGTANYGYTF TRBV29-1 . . TRBJ1-2
TGCGCCAGCAGGACTAGCGGGGACACCGGGGAGCTGTTTTTT CASRTSGDTGELFF TRBV10-1 few TRBD2 TRBJ2-2
TGCAGTGCTAAGGAGGGCGGCTATGGCTACACCTTC CSAKEGGYGYTF TRBV20-1 . . TRBJ1-2
TGTGCCACCCCCGGGACGGAAAATTCACCCCTCCACTTT CATPGTENSPLHF TRBV2 once . TRBJ1-6
TGCGCCAGCAGTGAAGGTTCAGGACAGGCCTACAATGAGCAGTTCTTC CASSEGSGQAYNEQFF TRBV4-1 . TRBD1 TRBJ2-1
TGTGCCAGCAGCCTGGACAGGGCGAATGAGCAGTTCTTC CASSLDRANEQFF TRBV7-9 once TRBD1 TRBJ2-1
TGTGCCAGCAGCGTAGACGTCGGGCTGGGGGAGACCCAGTACTTC CASSVDVGLGETQYF TRBV9 . . TRBJ2-5
TGTGCCAGCAGCTTAGGTGCGGGCGGGGGGGTAGAGACCCAGCACTTC CASSLGAGGGVETQHF TRBV7-2 few TRBD2 TRBJ2-5
TGTGCCACCAGTGATTTGGGGTTCGGGAGGAACACCGGGGAGCTGTTTTTT CATSDLGFGRNTGELFF TRBV24-1 . . TRBJ2-2
TGTGCCAGCAGCACTACACATGAAGCTTTCTTT CASSTTHEAFF TRBV9 . . TRBJ1-1
TGTGCCACCAGCGATCCGGGACTAGGTGCGCAGTATTTT CATSDPGLGAQYF TRBV24-1 . TRBD2 TRBJ2-3
TGTGCCAGCAGTCGTGGACAGATACGGGACGAGCAGTACTTC CASSRGQIRDEQYF TRBV7-7 . . TRBJ2-7
TGTGCCAGTAGCCGACCGGGACGGGACTACGAGCAGTACTTC CASSRPGRDYEQYF TRBV19 . . TRBJ2-7
TGTGCCACCAGTGATCCCGGCGGGACAGGCCAACAAGAGACCCAGTACTTC CATSDPGGTGQQETQYF TRBV24-1 . TRBD1 TRBJ2-5
TGTGCCAGCTGGCTAGGCTCTGGGGCCAACGTCCTGACTTTC CASWLGSGANVLTF TRBV7-3 few . TRBJ2-6
TGTGCCACCAGTGAGCGACCGGCGTACTTC CATSERPAYF TRBV24-1 . . TRBJ2-7
TGTGCCAGCAGCTTAGTCAGCGGGAGCACAGATACGCAGTATTTT CASSLVSGSTDTQYF TRBV11-2 . . TRBJ2-3
TGCAGCGTTGTAAGGCAGCATAACACTGAAGCTTTCTTT CSVVRQHNTEAFF TRBV29-1 . . TRBJ1-1
TGTGCCACCAGTGATTTACGGGCGGAGAACACCGGGGAGCTGTTTTTT CATSDLRAENTGELFF TRBV24-1 . . TRBJ2-2
TGTGCCAGCAGCTTAGCGGGCAGTAGCTCCTGCGAGCAGTACTTC CASSLAGSSSCEQYF TRBV7-6 . . TRBJ2-7
TGTGCCAGTAGCTGGGACAGATCTACCTATGGCTACACCTTC CASSWDRSTYGYTF TRBV19 . TRBD1 TRBJ1-2
TGTGCCACCTCGGACAGCTCCTACGAGCAGTACTTC CATSDSSYEQYF TRBV19 few . TRBJ2-7
TGTGCCATCAGTGAGGAAGTTCACAGGGGCTATGGCTACACCTTC CAISEEVHRGYGYTF TRBV10-3 . TRBD1 TRBJ1-2
TGCAGTGCTAGACTCTCCGGCAGAGAGACCCAGTACTTC CSARLSGRETQYF TRBV20-1 . . TRBJ2-5
TGTGCCAGCAGCTCGGGACCCTACGAGCAGTACTTC CASSSGPYEQYF TRBV7-9 . . TRBJ2-7
TGTGCCAGCACCAAGGGACAGCCTAGATACTACGAGCAGTACTTC CASTKGQPRYYEQYF TRBV2 . TRBD1 TRBJ2-7
TGTGCCAGCAAGGATAACTATGGCTACACCTTC CASKDNYGYTF TRBV2 . . TRBJ1-2
TGTGCCAGTAGTATTGATGCAACTAATGAAAAACTGTTTTTT CASSIDATNEKLFF TRBV19 . . TRBJ1-4
TGTGCCAGCAGTTCCGGGGCGGGTGGCTACACCTTC CASSSGAGGYTF TRBV9 . . TRBJ1-2